The rows below give T cell receptor beta chains drawn from one sample of a study of blood T cell repertoires in COVID-19. Data came from immunoSEQ multiplex PCR; TCRdb stores just in-frame clones and leaves some out. The sample has some 300,000 clones; over 85% are singletons. Sequences were obtained from PBMCs or T cells enriched from blood (not recorded which). These receptors came from a woman between 45 and 60 years old who had been exposed to COVID-19. Each CDR3 is given with its conserved first and last residue. The D gene is left open where the match is weak. A row's size may be missing; if present it is once, few, many or a size class.

V	D	size	J	DNA	CDR3
TRBV10-1	-	-	TRBJ1-5	TGCGCCAGCAGCGGGACACCCCCTAGCAATCAGCCCCAGCATTTT	CASSGTPPSNQPQHF
TRBV3-1/TRBV3-2	TRBD2	-	TRBJ2-5	TGTGCCAGCAGCGCCTTAGCGGGGGGGATCCAAGAGACCCAGTACTTC	CASSALAGGIQETQYF
TRBV7-9	-	-	TRBJ1-4	TGTGCCAGCAGCTTCGGTCCAACTAATGAAAAACTGTTTTTT	CASSFGPTNEKLFF
TRBV3-1/TRBV3-2	TRBD2	once	TRBJ2-3	TGTGCCAGCAGCCCGACTAGCGGGGGGGATACGCAGTATTTT	CASSPTSGGDTQYF
TRBV5-1	TRBD1	once	TRBJ1-6	TGCGCCAGCAGCTTAAGCTTTTTACAGGGGCTTAATTCACCCCTCCACTTT	CASSLSFLQGLNSPLHF
TRBV5-1	-	-	TRBJ1-1	TGCGCCAGCAGCCCGACTACGGGGAACACTGAAGCTTTCTTT	CASSPTTGNTEAFF
TRBV11-2	TRBD2	-	TRBJ2-1	TGTGCCAGCAGCTTAGACGGGGGGGCCTACAATGAGCAGTTCTTC	CASSLDGGAYNEQFF
TRBV5-6	-	few	TRBJ1-1	TGTGCCAGCAGCTATGGGGGGGTTTACACTGAAGCTTTCTTT	CASSYGGVYTEAFF
TRBV30	-	-	TRBJ2-1	TGTGCCTGGAGTGTTGGTAGGGGCAATGAGCAGTTCTTC	CAWSVGRGNEQFF
TRBV11-2	-	-	TRBJ1-1	TGTGCCAGCAGCTTAGGAGGGTACGAAAGTATGAACACTGAAGCTTTCTTT	CASSLGGYESMNTEAFF
TRBV6-6	-	-	TRBJ2-2	TGTGCCAGCAGTTACATCCCGGCTCAGCGTACCGGGGAGCTGTTTTTT	CASSYIPAQRTGELFF
TRBV7-8	TRBD2	-	TRBJ2-1	TGTGCCAGCAGCTTATCCCCCAGCGGGGGCTCCTACAATGAGCAGTTCTTC	CASSLSPSGGSYNEQFF
TRBV4-1	TRBD2	-	TRBJ2-2	TGCGCCAGCAGCCAAGTTTTTAGCGGGGGGGCGAATAGGGAGCTGTTTTTT	CASSQVFSGGANRELFF
TRBV25-1	TRBD2	-	TRBJ2-1	TGTGCCAGCAGTGATCGGGGGGTCTCCTACAATGAGCAGTTCTTC	CASSDRGVSYNEQFF
TRBV12-3/TRBV12-4	-	once	TRBJ2-7	TGTGCCAGCAGTTTGAGAGGGAACCACGAGCAGTACTTC	CASSLRGNHEQYF
TRBV5-1	TRBD1	-	TRBJ1-6	TGCGCCAGCAGCGTAGGGGGACAGGGGATGAGCTCCTATAATTCACCCCTCCACTTT	CASSVGGQGMSSYNSPLHF
TRBV27	TRBD1	-	TRBJ2-7	TGTGCCAGCAGGCCGACAGGGGGCGGAGGAATCTACGAGCAGTACTTC	CASRPTGGGGIYEQYF
TRBV7-2	TRBD2	once	TRBJ2-2	TGTGCCAGCAGCTTCATTTTGACTAGCGGGGGAACCACCGGGGAGCTGTTTTTT	CASSFILTSGGTTGELFF
TRBV18	-	-	TRBJ1-1	TGTGCCAGCTCACCACCGATGGGAGGGAGCATAGGCACTGAAGCTTTCTTT	CASSPPMGGSIGTEAFF
TRBV30	-	-	TRBJ2-7	TGTGCCTGGAGCGCCGACAGAATATACGAGCAGTACTTC	CAWSADRIYEQYF
TRBV7-2	-	-	TRBJ1-1	TGTGCCAGCAGCACGGGATTGAACACTGAAGCTTTCTTT	CASSTGLNTEAFF
TRBV28	TRBD1	-	TRBJ2-4	TGTGCCAGCAGTTTGCCAGGGGGATACATTCAGTACTTC	CASSLPGGYIQYF
TRBV11-2	-	-	TRBJ1-4	TGTGCCAGCAGCTTTGAGTCGAATGAAAAACTGTTTTTT	CASSFESNEKLFF
TRBV18	-	-	TRBJ1-3	TGTGCCAGCTCACCAGGAACGGAGCTCGGAAACACCATATATTTT	CASSPGTELGNTIYF
TRBV6-2/TRBV6-3	-	-	TRBJ1-1	TGTGCCAGCAGTTTATCCCCCCCAGGGTGGAATGAAGCTTTCTTT	CASSLSPPGWNEAFF
TRBV29-1	TRBD1	few	TRBJ2-1	TGCAGCGTCCCCCGGGACAGGTACAATGAGCAGTTCTTC	CSVPRDRYNEQFF
TRBV5-1	TRBD1	-	TRBJ2-1	TGCGCCAGCAGCCCGGCGGGACAGGGTTACAATGAGCAGTTCTTC	CASSPAGQGYNEQFF
TRBV10-3	TRBD1	-	TRBJ1-2	TGTGCCATCGCCCAGGGACAGGGTGGGTATGGCTACACCTTC	CAIAQGQGGYGYTF
TRBV18	-	-	TRBJ1-1	TGTGCCAGCTCACGATACTTGGACAGCTCGGTCACTGAAGCTTTCTTT	CASSRYLDSSVTEAFF
TRBV18	-	-	TRBJ2-2	TGTGCCAGCTCACCTACGACAGTTACCGGGGAGCTGTTTTTT	CASSPTTVTGELFF
TRBV27	-	few	TRBJ1-3	TGTGCCAGCAGTTCGTTGGGTGGGAGCTCTGGAAACACCATATATTTT	CASSSLGGSSGNTIYF
TRBV4-2	TRBD2	-	TRBJ2-7	TGTGCCAGCAGCCAAGATCCGCCTAGCGGGGGGACCGAGCAGTACTTC	CASSQDPPSGGTEQYF
TRBV19	TRBD1	few	TRBJ2-1	TGTGCCAGTAGTTCAGACAGGGTCCAGCAGTTCTTC	CASSSDRVQQFF
TRBV6-1	-	few	TRBJ1-1	TGTGCCAGCAGTGACCTGGCGGGGGGTAGGACTGAAGCTTTCTTT	CASSDLAGGRTEAFF
TRBV28	TRBD1	-	TRBJ1-2	TGTGCCAGCAGTTACGGACAGGGTGCCTACACCTTC	CASSYGQGAYTF
TRBV7-7	TRBD1	-	TRBJ2-2	TGTGCTAGCAGCTTAGCGCTCGGACAGGGGGTGAACACCGGGGAGCTGTTTTTT	CASSLALGQGVNTGELFF
TRBV5-1	TRBD2	-	TRBJ2-1	TGCGCCAGCAGCCTCGCCCCCCCCCTAGCGGGGGGGACCTACAATGAGCAGTTCTTC	CASSLAPPLAGGTYNEQFF